This TCR beta chain was captured in a study of human T cells and chemical hapten exposure. TCRdb used MiXCR to reprocess the RACE reads, holding one entry per CDR3 protein. The table includes just under 350,000 distinct CDR3 sequences, around 7% detected once. Stated time point: patch test 1, 2 weeks after DPC sensitization. Treatment specified: therapeutic diphenylcyclopropenone sensitization with weekly scalp DPC. The length of the CDR3 is 17 residues. CDR1 and CDR2 from the germline V gene are LGHNA and YSLEER. The J segment lost 1 base and the V segment lost 3 bases, leaving 10 bases of the junction unmatched. The table lists this clonotype with many counts.

Here the sequenced sample was whole blood, taken in connection with sensitization to the hapten diphenylcyclopropenone (DPC). This TCR was sampled from a woman aged 18-35 years with alopecia areata. Some clones in this sample may be carry-over from other donors' samples. This chain uses TRBV4-3 with TRBJ1-2; 8 positions match TRBD1. CDR3 nucleotides: TGCGCCAGCAGCCAGGAAGCATACAGGGGGGGTAACTATGGCTACACCTTC. This sequence encodes CASSQEAYRGGNYGYTF.